This entry lists 32 T cell receptor beta chains sequenced from one sample in a study of blood T cell repertoires in COVID-19. Produced via immunoSEQ multiplex PCR; TCRdb's table is partial and in-frame only. The repertoire holds about 67,000 clones, with roughly nine tenths as singletons. The sample was peripheral blood. The origin of the receptors is a man aged 45 to 65 with active COVID-19.

This clone was counted a single time. The CDR3 coding sequence is TGTGCCAGCAGCACAGGGGTAGGCGAGCAGTACTTC. It encodes CASSTGVGEQYF. The J gene is TRBJ2-7, the V gene TRBV7-2; 7 bases line up with TRBD1. The CDR3 covers 12 residues. Germline CDR1 SGHTA, CDR2 FQGNSA. V gave up 5 bases and J gave up 6 bases; unmatched junction bases: 4.

The CDR3 region has the DNA TGTGCGGTCGGGCTAGCGGAGATAGCGAACACCGGGGAGCTGTTTTTT. It specifies CAVGLAEIANTGELFF. The V and J genes are TRBV7-6 and TRBJ2-2; TRBD2 matches 7 bases. CDR3 length equals 16 residues. The germline gives CDR1 SGHVS, CDR2 FNYEAQ.

The chain links TRBV18 to TRBJ1-2; D remains ambiguous. This CDR3 comprises 14 residues. The V and J ends lost 4 bases and 3 bases respectively, with 12 bases between them. Germline CDR1 KGHSH, CDR2 LQKENI. The CDR3 nucleotides are TGTGCCAGCTCACTAAACGCACATGACTATGGCTACACCTTC. Protein sequence: CASSLNAHDYGYTF.

This rearrangement joins TRBV6-1 to TRBJ2-5; D is ambiguous. This CDR3 spans 13 amino acids. Germline loops: CDR1 MNHNS, CDR2 SASEGT. V was shortened by 3 bases and J by 5 bases, with 10 bases between the two germline ends. The CDR3 nucleotides are TGTGCCAGCAGTGACAGGTTTGGTGAGACCCAGTACTTC. Translating it yields CASSDRFGETQYF.

This clone was seen more than once but under ten times. This sequence joins TRBV3-1 (or the pseudogene TRBV3-2) and TRBJ2-5; the D gene is possibly TRBD2 (5 bases). The CDR3 sequence is 17 residues long. The V and J ends lost 1 base and 1 base respectively, with 16 bases between them. Germline CDR1 reads LGHDT; CDR2 reads YNNKEL (reference sequence). The CDR3 bases are TGTGCCAGCAGCCAAGGGGCTCGGACTTCTTCCCAAGAGACCCAGTACTTC. It is translated as CASSQGARTSSQETQYF.

CDR3 nucleotides: TGTGCCTCCACGACTAGCGGGAGGTACAATGAGCAGTTCTTC. It specifies CASTTSGRYNEQFF. The gene calls are TRBV30 and TRBJ2-1; TRBD2 matches 13 bases. Per germline, CDR1 GTSNPN and CDR2 SVGIG (reference sequence). J lost 4 bases, V lost 7 bases, and 4 bases had no gene match. The CDR3 sequence is 14 residues long.

V gene TRBV28 combines with J gene TRBJ1-1; tentatively, D is TRBD1 (6 bases). The ends were cut back, 6 bases at V and 1 base at J, with 9 bases in the middle. This CDR3 region has 13 residues. Germline V lookup: CDR1 MDHEN, CDR2 SYDVKM. As DNA, the CDR3 is TGTGCCAGCAGCCAGACAGGGAACACTGAAGCTTTCTTT. Amino acids: CASSQTGNTEAFF. Together with reference TRBV28 and TRBJ1-1, the CDR3 gives the full variable domain: DVKVTQSSRYLVKRTGEKVFLECVQDMDHENMFWYRQDPGLGLRLIYFSYDVKMKEKGDIPEGYSVSREKKERFSLILESASTNQTSMYLCASSQTGNTEAFFGQGTRLTVV.

The gene calls are TRBV12-2 and TRBJ2-7; the table calls TRBD2, which could not be checked here. TRBV12-2 is labeled a pseudogene. The CDR3 extends over 14 amino acids. CDR3: CASRLVQRSYEQYF. CDR3 in DNA: TGTGCAAGTCGCTTAGTCCAGCGATCCTACGAGCAGTACTTC.

The rearrangement uses TRBV6-5 and TRBJ1-2; D is unresolved. Between the trimmed V and J ends, which lost 5 bases and 1 base, there was a span of 8 bases. The germline V gene encodes CDR1 MNHEY and CDR2 SVGAGI. This CDR3 region has 13 residues. CDR3 sequence (DNA): TGTGCCAGCAGTCCCAGAATTAACTATGGCTACACCTTC. Translating gives CASSPRINYGYTF.

This sequence joins TRBV14 and TRBJ1-4; D uncertain. Germline lookup yields CDR1 SGHDN and CDR2 FVKESK. CDR3 length equals 15 residues. Trimming removed 5 bases at V and 0 bases at J, with 10 bases between. CDR3 sequence: CASSLETATNEKLFF. The CDR3 nucleotides read TGTGCCAGCAGCTTAGAAACAGCAACTAATGAAAAACTGTTTTTT.

The chain couples TRBV4-2 to TRBJ1-3; 7 nucleotides line up with TRBD1. The CDR3 runs 14 residues. V lost 3 bases, J lost 2 bases, and 1 base stayed unmatched. Germline lookup yields CDR1 LGHNA and CDR2 YNFKEQ. CDR3 DNA: TGTGCCAGCAGCCACGGGACAGCTGGAAACACCATATATTTT. It is translated as CASSHGTAGNTIYF.

CDR3 residues: CASSLDPPFGTGSRYEQYF. The DNA for the CDR3 is TGTGCCAGCAGCTTAGATCCCCCCTTTGGGACAGGGAGTAGATACGAGCAGTACTTC. The V call is TRBV7-2, the J call TRBJ2-7; TRBD1 aligns across 9 bases. V dropped 1 base and J dropped 4; count of bases not matched to a gene: 17. Germline loops: CDR1 SGHTA, CDR2 FQGNSA. This CDR3 is 19 amino acids long.

V usage is TRBV6-6 and J usage is TRBJ1-4; D is uncertain. The CDR3 covers 16 residues. The germline V gene has CDR1 MNHNY and CDR2 SVGAGI (reference sequence). Trimming stripped 2 bases from V and 0 bases from J, with 10 bases between. CDR3 DNA sequence: TGTGCCAGCAGTTACAGAAACAGTGCAACTAATGAAAAACTGTTTTTT. It encodes CASSYRNSATNEKLFF.

The V gene is TRBV6-4, the J gene TRBJ2-3; no firm D call. V was cut by 11 bases and J by 6 bases, with 12 bases left in between. The CDR3 totals 11 residues. The germline V gene encodes CDR1 MRHNA and CDR2 SNTAGT. CDR3 sequence (DNA): TGTGCCCGCGAGAGTCCCGATACGCAGTATTTT. Its protein is CARESPDTQYF.

Written as DNA, the CDR3 is TGCGCCAGCAGCCCGGACACTTATGGCTACACCTTC. This sequence encodes CASSPDTYGYTF. The chain joins TRBV5-1 to TRBJ1-2, with D perhaps matching TRBD1 (5 bases). The germline CDR1 and CDR2 sequences are SGHRS and YFSETQ. There are 12 residues in the CDR3. Trimming stripped 4 bases from V and 5 bases from J, with 9 bases between.

The chain is built from TRBV7-2 and TRBJ2-2, with 9 nucleotides matching TRBD2. The germline V gene has CDR1 SGHTA and CDR2 FQGNSA. The J segment lost 0 bases and the V segment lost 6 bases, leaving 8 bases of the junction unmatched. This CDR3 is 17 amino acids long. CDR3: CASSPPRGGPNTGELFF. The DNA for the CDR3 is TGTGCCAGCAGTCCCCCGCGGGGGGGACCGAACACCGGGGAGCTGTTTTTT.

This clone has more than one count but fewer than ten. The CDR3 region has the DNA TGTGCCAGCAGCTTATTAGCGGGGGGACCTTACAATGAGCAGTTCTTC. Encoded protein: CASSLLAGGPYNEQFF. This sequence joins TRBV7-8 and TRBJ2-1, with 10 nucleotides matching TRBD2. Losses at the gene ends were 2 bases for V and 4 bases for J; bases not matched to a gene: 5. CDR3 length: 16 residues. Per the germline V gene, CDR1 is SGHVS and CDR2 is FQNEAQ.

The chain combines TRBV7-6 with TRBJ2-1, with D possibly matching TRBD2 (5 bases). V was pared by 4 bases and J by 0 bases, with 10 bases between. CDR3 length equals 15 residues. Germline CDR1 reads SGHVS; CDR2 reads FNYEAQ. The CDR3 here is CASSSQRTSYNEQFF. The CDR3, as DNA: TGTGCCAGCAGCTCCCAGCGGACCTCCTACAATGAGCAGTTCTTC.

V gene TRBV6-5 combines with J gene TRBJ2-7, with 8 bases aligning to TRBD2. The CDR3 length is 15 residues. Germline-derived CDR1 and CDR2 are MNHEY and SVGAGI. Germline trimming cut 0 bases from V and 3 bases from J; bases unmatched to any gene: 4. The CDR3 bases are TGTGCCAGCAGTTACTCGGCGCTAGCGGGCTACGAGCAGTACTTC. It is translated as CASSYSALAGYEQYF.

The CDR3 nucleotides read TGTGCCAGCAGCAAAGTACGGGTAGGGGGATTCAATGAGCAGTTCTTC. Translation: CASSKVRVGGFNEQFF. The chain combines TRBV21-1 with TRBJ2-1; the table names TRBD1, a call not compared with the DNA. TRBV21-1 corresponds to a pseudogene. The CDR3 has 16 amino acids.

The chain employs TRBV19 and TRBJ1-5; 7 bases are a match to TRBD1. The junction had 6 bases not matched to a gene; V was cut back by 6 bases and J by 4 bases. The CDR3 has 14 residues. Germline V gene data show CDR1 as LNHDA and CDR2 as SQIVND (reference sequence). The DNA of the CDR3 is TGTGCCAGTAGAAACCCAGGGGGGAATCAGCCCCAGCATTTT. Protein sequence: CASRNPGGNQPQHF.

The chain employs TRBV5-1 and TRBJ2-1; weak D call: TRBD1 (6 bases). Trimming pared 2 bases from V and 3 bases from J, leaving 9 bases between. Germline V gives CDR1 SGHRS, CDR2 YFSETQ. This CDR3 comprises 14 residues. In DNA form, the CDR3 reads TGCGCCAGCAGCTTACAGGGAATCTACAATGAGCAGTTCTTC. It specifies CASSLQGIYNEQFF.

The chain carries TRBV3-1 (or the pseudogene TRBV3-2) and TRBJ2-1; 7 positions match TRBD1. The length of the CDR3 is 15 residues. With 1 base clipped from V and 7 bases from J, the junction kept 7 bases outside the gene matches. CDR1 LGHDT and CDR2 YNNKEL come from the germline V gene (reference sequence). The CDR3 region has the DNA TGTGCCAGCAGCCAAGGGGCCAGGGGGACAAATGAGCAGTTCTTC. Its protein is CASSQGARGTNEQFF.

The V and J genes are TRBV29-1 and TRBJ1-2, with D hard to call. The CDR3 is made up of 13 amino acids. Trimming left V 0 bases short and J 2 bases short, with 7 bases between. Germline-derived CDR1 and CDR2 are SQVTM and ANQGSEA. The CDR3 DNA sequence: TGCAGCGTTGAAGAGAGCTGGAACTATGGCTACACCTTC. This gives the protein CSVEESWNYGYTF.

The chain has TRBV9 and TRBJ2-2, with TRBD1 as a possible D gene (5 bases). This CDR3 is 16 amino acids long. V lost 4 bases and J lost 3, with 16 bases in between. Germline loops: CDR1 SGDLS, CDR2 YYNGEE. The CDR3 loop reads CASSPFYQGYTGELFF. DNA for the CDR3: TGTGCCAGCAGCCCTTTTTACCAGGGTTACACCGGGGAGCTGTTTTTT.

The rearrangement links TRBV12-3 or TRBV12-4 to TRBJ2-1; no reliable D call. The CDR3 has 13 residues. Trimming pared 5 bases from V and 6 bases from J, leaving 11 bases between. CDR3 amino acids: CASSPQAFNEQFF. The CDR3 DNA reads TGTGCCAGCAGTCCCCAGGCCTTCAATGAGCAGTTCTTC.

The V and J genes are TRBV19 and TRBJ1-1; D is possibly TRBD1 (6 bases). Germline CDR1 and CDR2: LNHDA and SQIVND (reference sequence). V was clipped by 1 base and J by 4 bases, with 13 bases between them. CDR3 length equals 15 residues. The CDR3 loop reads CASSIAQGRSTEAFF. CDR3 DNA: TGTGCCAGTAGTATAGCCCAGGGGCGAAGCACTGAAGCTTTCTTT.

The chain has TRBV7-9 and TRBJ2-7; 7 bases agree with TRBD2. Germline loops: CDR1 SEHNR, CDR2 FQNEAQ (reference sequence). The CDR3 loop spans 16 amino acids. V shed 6 bases and J 1 base; nucleotides not matched to a gene: 12. CDR3 residues: CASSPTAGAGSYEQYF. The CDR3 DNA reads TGTGCCAGCAGTCCAACGGCGGGAGCGGGATCCTACGAGCAGTACTTC.

This chain uses TRBV5-8 with TRBJ2-3; TRBD2 aligns across 9 bases. This CDR3 is built from 14 residues. Trimming at V came to 5 bases and at J to 7 bases, leaving 8 bases not matched to a gene. In germline, CDR1 is SGHTS, CDR2 YDEGEE. Here the CDR3 reads CASRPPGLAYTQYF. CDR3 nucleotides: TGTGCCAGCAGGCCCCCGGGACTAGCTTATACGCAGTATTTT.

Note on this clone: One end of the junction varies from germline; a read error may be responsible. The V and J genes are TRBV6-4 and TRBJ1-5, with D unclear. CDR1 is MRHNA and CDR2 is SNTAGT in the germline V gene. The CDR3 sequence is 11 residues long. CDR3 amino acids: CKWRSNQPQHF. CDR3 coding DNA: TGCAAATGGCGGAGCAATCAGCCCCAGCATTTT.

The chain combines TRBV18 with TRBJ2-5; 8 bases map to TRBD1. Germline CDR1 and CDR2: KGHSH and LQKENI. This CDR3 has 15 residues. V trimming: 6 bases; J trimming: 0 bases; junction bases outside the gene matches: 6. The chain's CDR3 is CASSRYRGDQETQYF. The CDR3 nucleotides are TGTGCCAGCTCCCGGTACAGGGGGGACCAAGAGACCCAGTACTTC.

The V and J genes are TRBV6-4 and TRBJ2-1; D is uncertain. V was pared by 0 bases and J by 9 bases, with 18 bases between. Germline V gives CDR1 MRHNA, CDR2 SNTAGT. The CDR3 is 16 amino acids. CDR3 residues: CASSDSSSLPRGEQFF. The CDR3 DNA is TGTGCCAGCAGTGACTCTAGTAGCTTGCCCCGCGGTGAGCAGTTCTTC.